The 12 T cell receptor beta chains given below trace back to one sample, sequenced in a study of blood T cell repertoires in COVID-19. TCRdb's table, derived via immunoSEQ multiplex PCR, lists solely in-frame clones and lacks some. Among 200,000 or so clones listed, 88% were seen once. Source material: peripheral blood. The receptors shown here come from a woman aged 55-69 years with acute or convalescent COVID-19.

CDR3 residues: CASRWTGGGTQYF. The CDR3 DNA reads TGTGCCAGCCGGTGGACAGGGGGAGGTACGCAGTATTTT. The chain has TRBV12-3 or TRBV12-4 and TRBJ2-3; 10 bases fit TRBD1. The CDR3 consists of 13 residues. J lost 8 bases, V lost 8 bases, and 7 bases had no gene match.

This chain connects TRBV6-2 or TRBV6-3 to TRBJ2-7; 8 nucleotides line up with TRBD2. The CDR3 covers 13 residues. With 5 bases clipped from V and 9 bases from J, the junction kept 9 bases outside the gene matches. In germline, CDR1 is MNHEY, CDR2 SVGEGT. CDR3 region: CASSPSLAGGQYF. CDR3 nucleotides: TGTGCCAGCAGTCCATCCCTAGCGGGCGGGCAGTACTTC.

The chain couples TRBV25-1 to TRBJ2-7, with D possibly TRBD2 on 6 matching bases. The germline CDR1 and CDR2 sequences are MGHDK and SYGVNS. CDR3 length: 15 residues. Trimming shortened V by 1 base and J by 3 bases, and 13 bases separated the two germline ends. The CDR3 bases are TGTGCCAGCAGTGAATCTGGGGGGACTCTCTACGAGCAGTACTTC. Its protein product is CASSESGGTLYEQYF.

The CDR3 sequence: CASKDTGPQHF. CDR3 coding DNA: TGCGCCAGCAAGGACACGGGGCCCCAGCATTTT. V is TRBV10-2 and J is TRBJ1-5; D might be TRBD1 (5 bases). Germline V gene lookup returns CDR1 WSHSY and CDR2 SAAADI. This CDR3 has 11 residues. V lost 7 bases, J lost 9 bases, and 10 bases lay in between.

V and J are TRBV29-1 and TRBJ1-2, with D possibly TRBD1 on 6 matching bases. There are 13 residues in the CDR3. Germline V lookup: CDR1 SQVTM, CDR2 ANQGSEA. V gave up 3 bases and J gave up 2 bases, with 10 bases separating them. In DNA, the CDR3 is TGCAGCGTTGACCAACAGGGAAACTATGGCTACACCTTC. This encodes CSVDQQGNYGYTF.

V gene TRBV6-1 combines with J gene TRBJ1-1; perhaps TRBD1 as D (5 bases). CDR1 is MNHNS and CDR2 is SASEGT in the germline V gene. The CDR3 runs to 15 residues. V was trimmed by 2 bases and J by 4 bases, leaving 14 bases between them. CDR3 coding DNA: TGTGCCAGCAGTGAACAGGGTGGGGTAGGCACTGAAGCTTTCTTT. Protein product: CASSEQGGVGTEAFF.

This clone appeared a few times. This sequence joins TRBV4-2 and TRBJ2-2; 8 positions match TRBD2. The CDR3 runs to 16 residues. V shed 0 bases and J 7 bases; nucleotides not matched to a gene: 7. The V gene's germline CDR1 is LGHNA and CDR2 YNFKEQ. CDR3 nucleotides: TGTGCCAGCAGCCAAGATAGTAGCGGGGTCTTCGGGGAGCTGTTTTTT. Its protein product is CASSQDSSGVFGELFF.

This chain uses TRBV5-4 with TRBJ2-5; D is unclear. The V gene's germline CDR1 is SGHNT and CDR2 YYREEE (reference sequence). This CDR3 spans 13 amino acids. Trimming cost V 4 bases and J 5 bases, with 12 bases left between them. The CDR3 protein is CASSGPLSETQYF. The CDR3 coding sequence is TGTGCCAGCAGCGGCCCCCTGTCTGAGACCCAGTACTTC.

The chain combines TRBV3-1 (or the pseudogene TRBV3-2) with TRBJ2-5, with TRBD2 matching over 13 bases. Germline loops: CDR1 LGHDT, CDR2 YNNKEL (reference sequence). With V trimmed by 4 bases and J by 4 bases, 0 bases remained unmatched. CDR3 size: 14 residues. CDR3 in amino acids: CASSRLAGGETQYF. The DNA for the CDR3 is TGTGCCAGCAGCCGACTAGCGGGGGGAGAGACCCAGTACTTC.

This chain connects TRBV6-5 to TRBJ1-2, with a tentative D call TRBD1 (5 bases). The germline gives CDR1 MNHEY, CDR2 SVGAGI. This CDR3 is 11 amino acids long. Trimming cost V 7 bases and J 6 bases, with 9 bases left between them. DNA of the CDR3: TGTGCCAGCATGAGCAGGGATGGCTACACCTTC. This codes for CASMSRDGYTF.

The sample holds a few counts of this clone. The CDR3 DNA sequence: TGTGCCATCAGTGGCGCAGGGAAGAATCAGCCCCAGCATTTT. The encoded protein is CAISGAGKNQPQHF. The genes are TRBV10-3 and TRBJ1-5; TRBD1 is a possible D gene (5 bases). Germline V gene sequence: CDR1 ENHRY, CDR2 SYGVKD. CDR3 length equals 14 residues. V was shortened by 4 bases and J by 4 bases, with 11 bases between the two germline ends.

The J gene is TRBJ1-3, the V gene TRBV21-1; TRBD1 is the table's D call and was not checked against the DNA. TRBV21-1 is a recognized pseudogene. This CDR3 contains 19 residues. DNA for the CDR3: TGTGCCAGCAGCTTCCAAAGGGGGGACAGATCCCCCTCTGGAAACACCATATATTTT. It encodes CASSFQRGDRSPSGNTIYF.